This T cell receptor (beta chain) was observed in a study of cytotoxic CD8 clonotypes in ibrutinib-treated CLL. Across the study: In all, approximately ten patients were relapsed/refractory, about 15 were treatment-naive and 17 to 18 were IGHV unmutated. Study findings and constraints: Clonality, elevated at ibrutinib response, dropped back toward baseline at progression.

Target depth was 1 in 200,000 to 1 in 1 million T cells, about 10x per clonotype. Assay used: immunoSEQ multiplex PCR; TCRdb lists only in-frame clones, some missing. The table has over 200,000 clones, about three quarters seen once; the top ten hold 5.9%. Trimming stripped 11 bases from V and 2 bases from J, with 16 bases between. There are 14 residues in the CDR3. Looked up from germline, CDR1 is SGHNT and CDR2 is YENEEA. Regarding this clone: Its antigen is not identified.

This TCR derives from a human donor with chronic lymphocytic leukemia. The material sequenced was PBMCs, taken after 12 months of ibrutinib treatment. This chain connects TRBV11-3 to TRBJ2-1, with D tentatively TRBD2 (6 bases). DNA for the CDR3: TGTGCCTTCGAAGGGGTAGCGGCCTACAATGAGCAGTTCTTC. Translation: CAFEGVAAYNEQFF.